Listed below are T cell receptor beta chains from one sample, sequenced in a study of blood T cell repertoires in COVID-19. Data came from immunoSEQ multiplex PCR; TCRdb stores just in-frame clones and leaves some out. This sample has 180,000 or so clones; 65% to 85% occur once, and the top ten carry over 10%. Material for sequencing was PBMCs or T cells enriched from blood (not recorded which). The source of these receptors is a woman aged 60-75 years who had recovered from COVID-19. CDR3s include the opening cysteine and the closing phenylalanine or tryptophan. D genes are given only for firm matches. Only part of the rows carry a size: once, few, many, or a class if the clone is expanded.

v_gene	len	abundance	j_gene	d_gene	CDR3nt	CDR3aa
TRBV18	17	NA	TRBJ2-1	NA	TGTGCCAGCTCACCAGGGGGGTCCTCATCTTTTTACAATGAGCAGTTCTTC	CASSPGGSSSFYNEQFF
TRBV12-3/TRBV12-4	13	few	TRBJ1-5	NA	TGTGCCAGCAGTTTAGGCGAAGGGGAGCCCCAGCATTTT	CASSLGEGEPQHF
TRBV10-3	16	NA	TRBJ2-2	TRBD2	TGTGCCATCAGTTGGGGGATGGCGGGAGTCACCGGGGAGCTGTTTTTT	CAISWGMAGVTGELFF
TRBV12-3/TRBV12-4	12	NA	TRBJ1-2	NA	TGTGCCAGCAGTTTATCCGGGAATGGCTACACCTTC	CASSLSGNGYTF
TRBV6-5	14	NA	TRBJ1-2	TRBD1	TGTGCCAGCAGACCGGGACAGAATAACTATGGCTACACCTTC	CASRPGQNNYGYTF
TRBV7-9	15	NA	TRBJ2-7	TRBD2	TGTGCCAGCAGCTTCTACGGGGGGGAGAGCTACGAGCAGTACTTC	CASSFYGGESYEQYF
TRBV6-1	15	few	TRBJ1-3	NA	TGTGCCAGCAGTGAAGTGGGCGTGAAGGGAAACACCATATATTTT	CASSEVGVKGNTIYF
TRBV12-3/TRBV12-4	13	NA	TRBJ1-5	NA	TGTGCCAGCAGTCACAGGGAAGATCAGCCCCAGCATTTT	CASSHREDQPQHF
TRBV20-1	14	NA	TRBJ2-7	NA	TGCAGTGCTAGTTCAGGGTTCGGAACCTACGAGCAGTACTTC	CSASSGFGTYEQYF
TRBV28	17	NA	TRBJ2-2	TRBD2	TGTGCCAGCAGTTTACAGCGGGAGGTGGGGAACACCGGGGAGCTGTTTTTT	CASSLQREVGNTGELFF
TRBV11-2	16	NA	TRBJ1-1	NA	TGTGCCAGCAGCTCCAGCCAGGGCGTTGGGAACACTGAAGCTTTCTTT	CASSSSQGVGNTEAFF
TRBV28	14	NA	TRBJ2-7	TRBD1	TGTGCCAGCAGTACAGGGGGCCATCCCTACGAGCAGTACTTC	CASSTGGHPYEQYF
TRBV21-1	14	NA	TRBJ1-2	NA	TGTGCCAGCAGCCCAGGGGGCTTGGACTATGGCTACACCTTC	CASSPGGLDYGYTF
TRBV6-1	13	NA	TRBJ2-1	NA	TGTGCCAGCAGTGAAATCAGGGACAATGAGCAGTTCTTC	CASSEIRDNEQFF
TRBV9	15	NA	TRBJ1-3	NA	TGTGCCAGCAGCGTAGGCGTTAGCTCTGGAAACACCATATATTTT	CASSVGVSSGNTIYF
TRBV3-1/TRBV3-2	15	NA	TRBJ2-7	TRBD2	TGTGCCAGCAGCCCAGCGGGAGGGCCCTTTTACGAGCAGTACTTC	CASSPAGGPFYEQYF
TRBV9	16	NA	TRBJ2-1	TRBD2	TGTGCCAGCAGCGGACATAGCGGGAGTTATGACAATGAGCAGTTCTTC	CASSGHSGSYDNEQFF
TRBV4-1	15	once	TRBJ1-6	NA	TGCGCCAGCAGCCAAGATCTGGGGGCGGGTCGTCCCCTCCACTTT	CASSQDLGAGRPLHF
TRBV4-1	17	NA	TRBJ1-5	TRBD1	TGCGCCAGCAGCCAAGATCAGTCGGCAGGGGGCTATCAGCCCCAGCATTTT	CASSQDQSAGGYQPQHF
TRBV3-1/TRBV3-2	15	NA	TRBJ1-1	NA	TGTGCCAGCAGCCAAGAGACAGGCTTGAACACTGAAGCTTTCTTT	CASSQETGLNTEAFF
TRBV10-3	13	NA	TRBJ1-6	TRBD1	TGTGCCATAGCCGGGACAGCGAATTCACCCCTCCACTTT	CAIAGTANSPLHF
TRBV28	14	few	TRBJ2-7	TRBD1	TGTGCCAGCAGCCCCAGCGACAGGGAGTACGAGCAGTACTTC	CASSPSDREYEQYF
TRBV27	16	NA	TRBJ2-1	TRBD1	TGTGCCAGCAGTTTATCGTACAGGGGTTCCTACAATGAGCAGTTCTTC	CASSLSYRGSYNEQFF
TRBV9	16	NA	TRBJ1-3	NA	TGTGCCAGCAGCGTAAACACAGGGTACTCTGGAAACACCATATATTTT	CASSVNTGYSGNTIYF
TRBV6-4	15	NA	TRBJ2-1	TRBD2	TGTGCCAGCAGTGGGGGACTAGCGGGCCTAGGTGAGCAGTTCTTC	CASSGGLAGLGEQFF
TRBV5-5	15	NA	TRBJ1-1	NA	TGTGCCAGCAGCCCCGTCGGGACAAGGAACACTGAAGCTTTCTTT	CASSPVGTRNTEAFF
TRBV7-9	12	NA	TRBJ1-1	TRBD1	TGTGCCAGCAGCTTAGGAGAACAGGGGGCTTTCTTT	CASSLGEQGAFF
TRBV21-1	15	NA	TRBJ1-2	NA	TGTGCCAGCAGCATCGGCAGGGGGCGTCGATATGGCTACACCTTC	CASSIGRGRRYGYTF
TRBV10-3	15	NA	TRBJ2-5	NA	TGTGCCATCAGTGACGCCCCAGGGGTGGGGGAGACCCAGTACTTC	CAISDAPGVGETQYF
TRBV27	17	NA	TRBJ1-1	NA	TGTGCCAGCAGTAGACTGCCCGGGACATCTGGGAACACTGAAGCTTTCTTT	CASSRLPGTSGNTEAFF
TRBV5-1	13	NA	TRBJ1-2	NA	TGCGCCAGCAGGGAGGAAGGATCGGCAGGATACACCTTC	CASREEGSAGYTF
TRBV3-1/TRBV3-2	15	NA	TRBJ2-5	NA	TGTGCCAGCAGCCTACCAGCAGGGATGAGGGAGACCCAGTACTTC	CASSLPAGMRETQYF
TRBV28	11	NA	TRBJ1-2	NA	TGTGCCAGCAGTTTTACAGGCGGCTACACCTTC	CASSFTGGYTF
TRBV29-1	12	few	TRBJ2-7	NA	TGCAGCGTTGGCCCCGGGACTTACGAGCAGTACTTC	CSVGPGTYEQYF
TRBV7-9	14	NA	TRBJ2-4	NA	TGTGCCAGCGGGGGCCCCGCGGCCAAAAACATTCAGTACTTC	CASGGPAAKNIQYF
TRBV9	18	NA	TRBJ2-1	TRBD2	TGTGCCAGCAGCGTGGGGCCCTATCAGGGACTACGAGGGAATGAGCAGTTCTTC	CASSVGPYQGLRGNEQFF
TRBV24-1	14	NA	TRBJ2-3	TRBD1	TGTGCCACCAGTGATCGAACTACAGGGGACGCGCAGTATTTT	CATSDRTTGDAQYF
TRBV11-2	16	NA	TRBJ2-3	TRBD2	TGTGCCAGCAGCCTTCGACTAGCGGGGGGCGCAGATACGCAGTATTTT	CASSLRLAGGADTQYF
TRBV3-1/TRBV3-2	16	NA	TRBJ2-1	TRBD2	TGTGCCAGCAGCCAGTATAGCGGGGGCCACTACAATGAGCAGTTCTTC	CASSQYSGGHYNEQFF
TRBV28	12	few	TRBJ2-5	NA	TGTGCCAGCGCAGATCCTCAAGAGACCCAGTACTTC	CASADPQETQYF
TRBV7-9	15	NA	TRBJ2-3	TRBD2	TGTGCCAGCAGCTTGACTAGCGGGAGTTCCACGACCCAGTATTTT	CASSLTSGSSTTQYF
TRBV5-1	14	NA	TRBJ2-7	NA	TGCGCCAGCAGCTTGAACAGTTGGTCCTACGAGCAGTACTTC	CASSLNSWSYEQYF
TRBV6-1	11	NA	TRBJ2-7	NA	TGTGCCAGCAGTGACCTTCTACAGCAGTACTTC	CASSDLLQQYF
TRBV7-3	13	NA	TRBJ1-1	NA	TGTGCCAGCAGCGCCGGGTCGGGGACAGAAGCTTTCTTT	CASSAGSGTEAFF
TRBV3-1/TRBV3-2	12	NA	TRBJ1-1	NA	TGTGCCAGCAGCTCGACGACAGGCCACCCTTTCTTT	CASSSTTGHPFF
TRBV19	12	NA	TRBJ2-7	NA	TGTGCCAGTACACTAGTTCAGGACGAGCAGTACTTC	CASTLVQDEQYF
TRBV29-1	12	NA	TRBJ2-6	NA	TGCAGCGCCAGGACAGGGGCCAACGTCCTGACTTTC	CSARTGANVLTF
TRBV6-5	13	NA	TRBJ2-7	TRBD2	TGTGCCAGCAGTTGGGGACTAGCGGGAGAGCAGTACTTC	CASSWGLAGEQYF